This TCR beta chain stems from a study of control samples from healthy donors and cancer patients. Germline CDR1 KGHSH, CDR2 LQKENI. CDR3 length: 17 residues. V shed 3 bases and J shed 1 base, with 16 bases lying between them. Using immunoSEQ multiplex PCR, the repertoire was profiled, and TCRdb retains in-frame clones only, with some absent. Altogether 85,000 to 90,000 clones are present, under 90% being singletons, with the ten largest covering approximately 2.1%. This clonotype was obtained from a woman in her 40s in good health. The chain carries TRBV18 and TRBJ2-4; D is uncertain. The specimen sequenced was blood. Here the CDR3 reads CASSPRGALGAKNIQYF. CDR3 coding DNA: TGTGCCAGCTCACCCAGAGGAGCGTTGGGGGCCAAAAACATTCAGTACTTC. The full variable domain, its missing parts supplied by reference TRBV18 and TRBJ2-4, is NAGVMQNPRHLVRRRGQEARLRCSPMKGHSHVYWYRQLPEEGLKFMVYLQKENIIDESGMPKERFSAEFPKEGPSILRIQQVVRGDSAAYFCASSPRGALGAKNIQYFGAGTRLSVL.